This T cell receptor (beta chain) was profiled in a study of a mutant IDH1 vaccine in newly diagnosed glioma. At the level of the study: Once 4-6 weeks had passed after radiotherapy alone, vaccination started, or it started with temozolomide cycles. Treated patients, averaging 40.4 years, were about 62% male and around 38% female.

This table comes from immunoSEQ multiplex PCR, and its TCRdb copy is limited to in-frame clones, with some not included. In the table there are about 54,000 clones, about 85% of which are singletons. Regarding this clone: Its antigen remains unidentified.

The CDR3 is made up of 13 amino acids. Germline CDR1 is SGHRS and CDR2 is YFSETQ. The V gene lost 5 bases and the J gene lost 0 bases, with 8 bases spanning the gap. Time point: week 35, safety follow-up. Each vaccine dose was 300 ug of mutant IDH1 20-mer peptide, with topical imiquimod. In weeks 1, 3, 5, 7, 11, 15, 19 and 23, patients were immunized, eight times in all. Sample: PBMCs, taken from a glioma patient whose treatment included an IDH1 peptide vaccine. The sequence derives from a young woman with glioma. The V call is TRBV5-1, the J call TRBJ1-1; D is undetermined. CDR3 nucleotide sequence: TGCGCCAGCAGGGGAACGTTGAACACTGAAGCTTTCTTT. Translating it yields CASRGTLNTEAFF.